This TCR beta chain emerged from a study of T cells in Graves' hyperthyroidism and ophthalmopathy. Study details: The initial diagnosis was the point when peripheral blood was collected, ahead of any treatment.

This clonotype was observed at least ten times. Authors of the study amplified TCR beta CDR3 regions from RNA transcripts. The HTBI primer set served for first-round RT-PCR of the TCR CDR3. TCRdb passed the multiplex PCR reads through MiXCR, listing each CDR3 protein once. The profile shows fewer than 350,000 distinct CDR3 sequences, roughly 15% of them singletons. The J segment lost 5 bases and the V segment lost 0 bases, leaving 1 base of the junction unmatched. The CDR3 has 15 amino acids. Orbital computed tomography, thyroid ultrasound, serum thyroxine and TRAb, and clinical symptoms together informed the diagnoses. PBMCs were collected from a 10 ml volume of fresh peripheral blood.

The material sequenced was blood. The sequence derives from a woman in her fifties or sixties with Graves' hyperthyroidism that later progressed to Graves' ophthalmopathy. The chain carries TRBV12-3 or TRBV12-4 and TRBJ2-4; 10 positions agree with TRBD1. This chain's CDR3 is CASSLAGQGENIQYF. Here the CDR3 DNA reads TGTGCCAGCAGTTTAGCCGGACAGGGGGAAAACATTCAGTACTTC.